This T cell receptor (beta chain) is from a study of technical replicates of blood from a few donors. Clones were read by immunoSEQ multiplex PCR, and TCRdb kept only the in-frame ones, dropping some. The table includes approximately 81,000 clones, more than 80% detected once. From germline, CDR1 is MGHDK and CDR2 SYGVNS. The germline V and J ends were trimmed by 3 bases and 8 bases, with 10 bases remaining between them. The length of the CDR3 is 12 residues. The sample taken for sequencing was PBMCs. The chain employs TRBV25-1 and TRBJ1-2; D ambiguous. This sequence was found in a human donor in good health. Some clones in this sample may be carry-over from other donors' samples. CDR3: CASSDAVRGYTF. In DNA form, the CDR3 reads TGTGCCAGCAGTGATGCTGTCAGAGGCTACACCTTC.